This T cell receptor (beta chain) was sequenced during a study of T cell repertoires in cytomegalovirus infection. Study as a whole: It was the public TCR beta signatures that indicated both CMV infection and matching HLA type.

This CDR3 comprises 15 residues. CDR1 and CDR2 (germline): SQVTM, ANQGSEA. V lost 4 bases, J lost 0 bases, and 14 bases lay in between. This clonotype was counted a single time. Its matching antigen is unknown. Overall study findings and caveats: Carriers of CMV plus the relevant HLA were identified by cumulative public TCR beta family frequency. CMV-specific HLA-C-restricted TCR beta clonotypes dominated the ex vivo response.

TCRdb reanalysed the reads using MiXCR and keeps one entry per CDR3 protein. This table holds around 630,000 distinct CDR3 sequences, approximately 24% found once. Specimen: CD8+ T cells from PBMCs. The chain has TRBV29-1 and TRBJ2-3, with D tentatively TRBD2 (6 bases). This sequence originates from a human donor in good health (CMV status not recorded). Some clones in this sample may be carry-over from other donors' samples. The CDR3 sequence is CSVAGGIASTDTQYF. DNA of the CDR3: TGCAGCGTTGCTGGGGGGATCGCTAGCACAGATACGCAGTATTTT.